Presented here are 10 T cell receptor beta chains from one specimen sequenced in a study of T-cell reconstitution after alpha-beta-depleted transplantation in children. Unique molecular identifiers were built into the TCRbeta library. Via MiXCR, TCRdb re-called the PCR reads, giving one row per CDR3 protein. Of approximately 130,000 distinct CDR3 sequences detected, about a tenth appear once; the ten largest clones hold more than 20%. The sequencing here drew on PBMCs, mostly from graft donor cells, taken 180 days after TCRalphabeta/CD19-depleted stem cell transplant. These receptors came from a girl under two years old who had a stem cell transplant for combined immunodeficiency, so the T cells may come from the graft donor.

V and J are TRBV6-5 and TRBJ1-3, with D tentatively TRBD1 (6 bases). The CDR3 spans 14 residues. Germline V lookup: CDR1 MNHEY, CDR2 SVGAGI. V lost 2 bases and J lost 8, with 13 bases in between. The CDR3 loop reads CASSYLRGGHTIYF. CDR3 in DNA: TGTGCCAGCAGTTACCTCAGGGGTGGCCACACCATATATTTT.

This clonotype was counted between two and nine times. The gene calls are TRBV12-3 or TRBV12-4 and TRBJ2-2; the D gene is possibly TRBD1 (5 bases). The CDR3 contains 15 residues. Trimming took 4 bases from V and 0 from J, leaving 9 bases between them. The CDR3 bases are TGTGCCAGCAGTTACAGGAACGCGAACACCGGGGAGCTGTTTTTT. It yields the protein CASSYRNANTGELFF.

This clonotype was counted a few times. The chain links TRBV6-2 or TRBV6-3 to TRBJ1-4; a weak D match, TRBD1 (5 bases). The germline V gene has CDR1 MNHEY and CDR2 SVGEGT. Trimming left V 6 bases short and J 3 bases short, with 14 bases between. The CDR3 has 15 residues. The CDR3 DNA sequence: TGTGCCAGCAGCTTCCGCGTGACAGCTAATGAAAAACTGTTTTTT. Protein: CASSFRVTANEKLFF.

This clonotype has just a few counts. The rearrangement uses TRBV6-5 and TRBJ2-7; TRBD1 might be the D (5 bases). With 0 bases removed from V and 1 base from J, the gap between germline ends came to 13 bases. Germline CDR1 reads MNHEY; CDR2 reads SVGAGI. The length of the CDR3 is 16 residues. The CDR3 protein is CASSYSNLGVSYEQYF. The DNA for the CDR3 is TGTGCCAGCAGTTACTCGAACCTAGGGGTTTCCTACGAGCAGTACTTC.

A few counts support this clonotype. The V call is TRBV29-1, the J call TRBJ2-1; D is perhaps TRBD2 (6 bases). This CDR3 comprises 13 residues. Germline loops: CDR1 SQVTM, CDR2 ANQGSEA. V lost 4 bases, J lost 3 bases, and 10 bases lay in between. CDR3 protein: CSVGGGNYNEQFF. The CDR3 DNA reads as TGCAGCGTTGGAGGCGGGAACTACAATGAGCAGTTCTTC.

The genes are TRBV9 and TRBJ2-7; 10 bases fit TRBD1. Per the germline V gene, CDR1 is SGDLS and CDR2 is YYNGEE. There are 14 residues in the CDR3. The V segment lost 4 bases and the J segment 6 bases; nucleotides outside the gene matches: 7. The CDR3 DNA reads as TGTGCCAGCAGCCCAGGGACAGGGGACCTCGAGCAGTACTTC. It specifies CASSPGTGDLEQYF.

The chain employs TRBV5-6 and TRBJ2-1; TRBD2 might be the D (5 bases). This CDR3 is 12 amino acids long. V was trimmed by 2 bases and J by 14 bases, leaving 14 bases between them. Per the germline V gene, CDR1 is SGHDT and CDR2 is YYEEEE. CDR3 sequence: CASSLGLSNEFF. DNA of the CDR3: TGTGCCAGCAGCTTAGGACTCTCAAATGAGTTCTTC.

This clonotype was detected only a few times. This chain joins TRBV12-3 or TRBV12-4 and TRBJ1-5; D gene unclear. V was shortened by 3 bases and J by 4 bases, with 10 bases between the two germline ends. The CDR3 length is 14 residues. CDR3 in amino acids: CASSLGDKNQPQHF. CDR3 coding DNA: TGTGCCAGCAGTTTGGGAGACAAAAATCAGCCCCAGCATTTT.

This clonotype was detected only a few times. The chain joins TRBV20-1 to TRBJ2-4; D uncertain. Germline values: CDR1 DFQATT, CDR2 SNEGSKA (reference sequence). The CDR3 consists of 11 residues. In DNA, the CDR3 is TGCAGCCGGCAGTATAAAAACATTCAGTACTTC. Protein: CSRQYKNIQYF.

This clonotype was picked up a small number of times. The chain employs TRBV27 and TRBJ2-7, with no clear D. The V end was cut by 6 bases, the J end by 3 bases, with 15 bases between. This CDR3 comprises 14 residues. Germline lookup yields CDR1 MNHEY and CDR2 SMNVEV (reference sequence). CDR3 amino acids: CASSPHGRNYEQYF. DNA for the CDR3: TGTGCCAGCAGCCCGCATGGTCGGAACTACGAGCAGTACTTC.